This TCR beta chain was recovered during a study of Graves' ophthalmopathy and Graves' hyperthyroidism. This clonotype was observed at least ten times. Trimming removed 4 bases at V and 8 bases at J, with 18 bases between. Germline lookup yields CDR1 LNHDA and CDR2 SQIVND (reference sequence). The CDR3 is made up of 15 amino acids. Amplification from RNA transcripts yielded the TCR beta CDR3 regions. First-round RT-PCR with HTBI primers preceded a second-round multiplex PCR. TCRdb ran MiXCR on the multiplex PCR reads and lists one entry per CDR3 protein. The table records some 200,000 distinct CDR3 sequences, 29% of them present only once.

The genes are TRBV19 and TRBJ1-5, with D perhaps matching TRBD1 (6 bases). What was sequenced was peripheral blood. This receptor was identified in a man aged 50-60 years with Graves' ophthalmopathy. The CDR3 reads CASSTILWGQEPQHF. The CDR3 region has the DNA TGTGCCAGTAGTACGATCCTTTGGGGGCAGGAGCCCCAGCATTTT.